These 8 T cell receptor beta chains were all obtained from the same sample, sequenced in a study of blood T cell repertoires in COVID-19. Data came from immunoSEQ multiplex PCR; TCRdb stores just in-frame clones and leaves some out. The table has over 150,000 clones, roughly 82% seen once. Sequencing input: PBMCs or T cells enriched from blood (not recorded which). The receptors were sampled from a man aged 35-49 years who had recovered from COVID-19.

The CDR3 coding sequence is TGTGCCAGCAGCTTGGGACAAGGGGCGCGGCTGACCCAGTACTTC. This sequence encodes CASSLGQGARLTQYF. This rearrangement joins TRBV5-5 to TRBJ2-5; D possibly corresponds to TRBD1 (5 bases). V was clipped by 0 bases and J by 7 bases, with 16 bases between them. This CDR3 comprises 15 residues. CDR1 and CDR2 from the germline V gene are SGHKS and YYEKEE (reference sequence).

This clone has only one observation. This chain connects TRBV2 to TRBJ2-7; 8 bases are a match to TRBD1. This CDR3 has 15 amino acids. Germline V gene sequence: CDR1 SNHLY, CDR2 FYNNEI. Germline trimming cut 6 bases from V and 0 bases from J; bases unmatched to any gene: 7. The CDR3 region is CASSDRGFSSYEQYV. CDR3 nucleotide sequence: TGTGCCAGCAGCGACAGGGGTTTTAGCTCCTACGAGCAGTACGTC.

In its sample, this clone was seen a few times. The genes are TRBV5-1 and TRBJ2-7, with a tentative D call TRBD2 (7 bases). CDR3 size: 15 residues. With 4 bases removed from V and 4 bases from J, the gap between germline ends came to 18 bases. CDR1 is SGHRS, CDR2 YFSETQ, per germline. In DNA form, the CDR3 reads TGCGCCAGCAGCATACAAGCGGGGACAACGTACGAGCAGTACTTC. Translated, it gives CASSIQAGTTYEQYF. Variable domain in full (rest from reference TRBV5-1 and TRBJ2-7): KAGVTQTPRYLIKTRGQQVTLSCSPISGHRSVSWYQQTPGQGLQFLFEYFSETQRNKGNFPGRFSGRQFSNSRSEMNVSTLELGDSALYLCASSIQAGTTYEQYFGPGTRLTVT.

Remarks on this clone: At one end the junction does not follow the germline gene, possibly because of a read error. The chain uses TRBV30 and TRBJ1-1; D may be TRBD1 (5 bases). The CDR3 consists of 14 residues. CDR1 GTSNPN and CDR2 SVGIG come from the germline V gene (reference sequence). The CDR3, as DNA: TGTGCCTGGATCGGATCCCACAGGAACACTGAAGCCTTCTTT. Its translation is CAWIGSHRNTEAFF.

The V gene is TRBV29-1, the J gene TRBJ2-3; 16 nucleotides line up with TRBD2. J was trimmed by 4 bases and V by 7 bases; bases with no gene match: 5. The CDR3 is 15 amino acids. Germline CDR1 reads SQVTM; CDR2 reads ANQGSEA. The CDR3 here is CSAGTSGRAADTQYF. The CDR3 DNA reads as TGCAGCGCCGGGACTAGCGGGAGGGCCGCAGATACGCAGTATTTT.

V gene TRBV7-9 combines with J gene TRBJ1-3, with D uncertain. V gave up 5 bases and J gave up 4 bases, with 6 bases separating them. The CDR3 loop spans 12 amino acids. CDR1 is SEHNR, CDR2 FQNEAQ, per germline (reference sequence). CDR3 amino acids: CASSETGNTIYF. DNA of the CDR3: TGTGCCAGCAGCGAGACAGGAAACACCATATATTTT.

The chain recombines TRBV5-1 with TRBJ2-5; TRBD2 matches at 9 bases. V shed 4 bases and J 5 bases; nucleotides not matched to a gene: 12. Germline V CDR1 and CDR2: SGHRS, YFSETQ. The CDR3 is made up of 16 amino acids. The CDR3 loop reads CASSVQSSGTGETQYF. The CDR3 nucleotides read TGCGCCAGCAGCGTACAGTCTAGCGGGACGGGCGAGACCCAGTACTTC. The variable domain in full, completed from reference TRBV5-1 and TRBJ2-5, reads KAGVTQTPRYLIKTRGQQVTLSCSPISGHRSVSWYQQTPGQGLQFLFEYFSETQRNKGNFPGRFSGRQFSNSRSEMNVSTLELGDSALYLCASSVQSSGTGETQYFGPGTRLLVL.

This clone came up once. V usage is TRBV9 and J usage is TRBJ2-3, with 7 bases aligning to TRBD2. CDR3 length equals 15 residues. Looked up from germline, CDR1 is SGDLS and CDR2 is YYNGEE. Trimming cost V 3 bases and J 4 bases; bases outside gene matches: 8. CDR3 nucleotides: TGTGCCAGCAGCGGGCGGGCGGGAGTGTCAGATACGCAGTATTTT. Protein: CASSGRAGVSDTQYF.